One sample yielded the 21 T cell receptor beta chains listed below, sequenced in a study of T cells in Graves' hyperthyroidism and ophthalmopathy. Regions amplified from RNA transcripts were the TCR beta CDR3 regions. During a first-round RT-PCR of the TCR CDR3, the HTBI primer set was used. TCRdb reprocessed the multiplex PCR reads via MiXCR and lists one record per CDR3 protein. Of 500,000 to 750,000 distinct CDR3 sequences listed, 15% to 18% are singletons. The sequencing sample was made of blood. The receptors were gathered from a woman in her thirties with Graves' hyperthyroidism.

Ten or more counts support this clonotype. The chain recombines TRBV6-2 or TRBV6-3 with TRBJ2-7; a possible D gene is TRBD1 (6 bases). V dropped 7 bases and J dropped 4 bases, with 11 bases sitting between them. The CDR3 is 12 residues long. CDR1 MNHEY and CDR2 SVGEGT come from the germline V gene. Here the CDR3 reads CASTKQGYEQYF. The CDR3 nucleotides read TGTGCCAGCACCAAACAGGGTTACGAGCAGTACTTC.

The chain employs TRBV7-3 and TRBJ2-7, with D possibly TRBD1 on 6 matching bases. The germline V gene has CDR1 SGHTA and CDR2 FQGTGA. V was trimmed by 10 bases and J by 3 bases, leaving 16 bases between them. The CDR3 is 13 amino acids. In DNA form, the CDR3 reads TGTGCCATTATGAGGGGGACCGTCTACGAGCAGTACTTC. It specifies CAIMRGTVYEQYF.

This clonotype was counted only a few times. The rearrangement uses TRBV6-5 and TRBJ1-3, with D possibly TRBD1 on 5 matching bases. CDR3 length: 16 amino acids. The V gene's germline CDR1 is MNHEY and CDR2 SVGAGI. Deletions cut 0 bases from V and 0 bases from J, with 9 bases between. CDR3 in DNA: TGTGCCAGCAGTTACTCGGGTGACAGCTCTGGAAACACCATATATTTT. Residues: CASSYSGDSSGNTIYF.

The CDR3 nucleotides read TGTGCCAGCAGCCACTCAACAGACAGGGACGGCGGGCAGTACTTC. It is translated as CASSHSTDRDGGQYF. This chain connects TRBV4-2 to TRBJ2-7; 7 bases are shared with TRBD1. The J segment lost 9 bases and the V segment lost 3 bases, leaving 14 bases of the junction unmatched. The germline gives CDR1 LGHNA, CDR2 YNFKEQ. CDR3 size: 15 residues.

This sequence joins TRBV6-1 and TRBJ2-1; 9 bases map to TRBD2. The V and J ends lost 7 bases and 0 bases, in that order; junction bases with no gene match: 16. Germline V lookup: CDR1 MNHNS, CDR2 SASEGT. This CDR3 is 19 amino acids long. In DNA, the CDR3 is TGTGCCAGCATCCGTCCTAGCGGGATCGCGCCTTCCTCCTACAATGAGCAGTTCTTC. Its translation: CASIRPSGIAPSSYNEQFF.

This clonotype was seen at least ten times. J is TRBJ2-1 and V is TRBV3-1; TRBD2 aligns across 14 bases. From germline, CDR1 is LGHDT and CDR2 YNNKEL (reference sequence). The CDR3 runs 17 residues. V shed 1 base, J shed 2 bases, and the junction held 1 base outside the gene matches. DNA for the CDR3: TGTGCCAGCAGCCAAGCGGGACTAGCGGGAGCCTACAATGAGCAGTTCTTC. Amino acids: CASSQAGLAGAYNEQFF.

This clonotype has a handful of counts. J is TRBJ2-7 and V is TRBV7-6, with TRBD2 identical over 7 bases. Per germline, CDR1 SGHVS and CDR2 FNYEAQ. The CDR3 totals 16 residues. V shed 5 bases and J 7 bases; nucleotides not matched to a gene: 17. The CDR3 bases are TGTGCCAGCAGCGCTGGGACTACCACGGAATTGGAAGAGCAGTACTTC. Translated, it gives CASSAGTTTELEEQYF.

On this clonotype itself: Possible read error: a much larger clone is one base away. The V and J genes are TRBV6-1 and TRBJ2-7; 9 bases line up with TRBD2. The germline CDR1 and CDR2 sequences are MNHNS and SASEGT. The CDR3 contains 13 residues. The CDR3 reads CTSRRGLADEQYF. In DNA form, the CDR3 reads TGTACCAGCCGTAGGGGACTAGCAGACGAGCAGTACTTC.

For this clonotype: At one end the junction does not follow the germline gene, possibly because of a read error. CDR3 amino acids: CASSTGGQGRETQYF. The CDR3 DNA reads TGTGCTAGCAGCACAGGGGGACAGGGGAGGGAGACCCAGTACTTC. The chain is built from TRBV7-7 and TRBJ2-5; TRBD1 matches 10 bases. The CDR3 spans 15 residues. CDR1 is SSHAT and CDR2 is FNYEAQ in the germline V gene (reference sequence).

The chain employs TRBV6-1 and TRBJ1-1; 9 positions match TRBD1. V shed 6 bases and J 4 bases; nucleotides not matched to a gene: 9. Germline V gene lookup returns CDR1 MNHNS and CDR2 SASEGT. This CDR3 has 15 amino acids. DNA of the CDR3: TGTGCCAGCAGCCGGGGCGGACAGGGGACCACTGAAGCTTTCTTT. Amino acid sequence: CASSRGGQGTTEAFF.

Many counts were recorded for this clonotype. This sequence joins TRBV7-9 and TRBJ2-7; 10 bases agree with TRBD1. Germline lookup yields CDR1 SEHNR and CDR2 FQNEAQ (reference sequence). CDR3 length equals 12 residues. The J segment lost 6 bases and the V segment lost 5 bases, leaving 1 base of the junction unmatched. The CDR3 nucleotides are TGTGCCAGCAGCGACAGGGGGCCCGAGCAGTACTTC. It specifies CASSDRGPEQYF.

This clonotype was seen a handful of times. The CDR3 reads CSVETQGSTDTQYF. As DNA, the CDR3 is TGCAGCGTTGAGACACAGGGTTCCACAGATACGCAGTATTTT. The gene calls are TRBV29-1 and TRBJ2-3, with D perhaps TRBD1 (6 bases). The CDR3 loop spans 14 amino acids. Germline V gives CDR1 SQVTM, CDR2 ANQGSEA. The ends were cut back, 3 bases at V and 2 bases at J, with 12 bases in the middle.

This clonotype was seen only a few times. V and J are TRBV7-9 and TRBJ2-3; possibly TRBD2 for D (5 bases). CDR3 size: 15 residues. The V end lost 1 base, the J end lost 0 bases, and 8 bases lay between the germline ends. The germline V gene encodes CDR1 SEHNR and CDR2 FQNEAQ (reference sequence). As DNA, the CDR3 is TGTGCCAGCAGCTTAGTGAGACTAAGCACAGATACGCAGTATTTT. The encoded protein is CASSLVRLSTDTQYF.

To note about this clonotype: Only one base separates this from a far larger clonotype, so it likely reflects a read error. J is TRBJ1-1 and V is TRBV13; D perhaps matches TRBD1 (5 bases). Germline V gene sequence: CDR1 PRHDT, CDR2 FYEKMQ (reference sequence). The CDR3 covers 14 residues. The CDR3 here is CACSLAGPNTEAFF. CDR3 nucleotides: TGTGCCTGCAGCTTAGCGGGGCCCAACACTGAAGCTTTCTTT.

This clonotype appeared many times. This chain connects TRBV18 to TRBJ2-3, with D possibly matching TRBD2 (6 bases). With 5 bases removed from V and 1 base from J, the gap between germline ends came to 13 bases. The germline V gene encodes CDR1 KGHSH and CDR2 LQKENI. The CDR3 spans 15 residues. The CDR3 sequence: CASSSDYLGTDTQYF. Written as DNA, the CDR3 is TGTGCCAGCTCATCGGACTACCTGGGCACAGATACGCAGTATTTT.

This clonotype was seen only a few times. V is TRBV14 and J is TRBJ2-7, with 8 bases matching TRBD2. CDR3 length: 17 amino acids. Germline V gene sequence: CDR1 SGHDN, CDR2 FVKESK. The trim removed 4 bases at V and 3 bases at J, leaving 14 bases unmatched. The CDR3 nucleotides read TGTGCCAGCAGCCCTCTAACTAGCGGCCTTCTGTTCTACGAGCAGTACTTC. Protein sequence: CASSPLTSGLLFYEQYF.

This clonotype was counted at least ten times. The V gene is TRBV7-2, the J gene TRBJ1-1; perhaps TRBD1 as D (5 bases). V was clipped by 7 bases and J by 11 bases, with 20 bases between them. This CDR3 contains 13 residues. Germline values: CDR1 SGHTA, CDR2 FQGNSA. The CDR3 DNA reads TGTGCCAGCACCCCCCGCTCAGGGCCGGCCGCTTTCTTT. It is translated as CASTPRSGPAAFF.

This clonotype has a count of ten or more. This chain joins TRBV18 and TRBJ1-2, with unresolved D. CDR1 and CDR2 (germline): KGHSH, LQKENI. V gave up 8 bases and J gave up 3 bases, with 13 bases separating them. CDR3 size: 13 residues. CDR3 region: CASSPGGDYGYTF. Here the CDR3 DNA reads TGTGCCAGCAGCCCGGGAGGAGACTATGGCTACACCTTC.

This clonotype appeared a few times. This chain connects TRBV20-1 to TRBJ2-4, with TRBD2 identical over 7 bases. CDR3 length: 13 amino acids. The germline V gene encodes CDR1 DFQATT and CDR2 SNEGSKA (reference sequence). Losses at the gene ends were 3 bases for V and 1 base for J; bases not matched to a gene: 0. The CDR3 DNA reads TGCAGTGCTAGCGGGAGGGCCAAAAACATTCAGTACTTC. As protein: CSASGRAKNIQYF.

The chain employs TRBV12-5 and TRBJ2-1; 7 positions match TRBD2. This CDR3 is built from 19 residues. V lost 0 bases, J lost 2 bases, and 13 bases stayed unmatched. Per germline, CDR1 LGHNT and CDR2 FRNRAP. The CDR3 DNA reads TGTGCTAGTGGTTTGGTACGGATTGGCGGGAGCCTCCCCTACAATGAGCAGTTCTTC. Protein: CASGLVRIGGSLPYNEQFF.

This clonotype has a count of ten or more. The rearrangement joins TRBV27 to TRBJ2-1; 7 bases are a match to TRBD1. Germline-derived CDR1 and CDR2 are MNHEY and SMNVEV (reference sequence). The CDR3 is 14 residues long. After removal of 6 bases from V and 8 bases from J, the junction contained 10 bases not matched to a gene. In nucleotides, the CDR3 is TGTGCCAGCAGAAACAGGGGTTTCTTCGATGAGCAGTTCTTC. This gives the protein CASRNRGFFDEQFF.